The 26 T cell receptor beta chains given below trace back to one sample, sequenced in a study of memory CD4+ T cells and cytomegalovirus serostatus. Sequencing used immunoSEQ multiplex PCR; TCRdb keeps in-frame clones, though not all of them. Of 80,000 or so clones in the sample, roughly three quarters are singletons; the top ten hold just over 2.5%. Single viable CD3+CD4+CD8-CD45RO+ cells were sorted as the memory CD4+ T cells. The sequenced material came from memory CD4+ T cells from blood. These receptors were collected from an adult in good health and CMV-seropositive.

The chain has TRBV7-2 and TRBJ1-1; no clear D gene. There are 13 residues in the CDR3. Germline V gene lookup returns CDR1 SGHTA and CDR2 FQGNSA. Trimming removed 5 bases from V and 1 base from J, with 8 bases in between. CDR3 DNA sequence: TGTGCCAGCAGCCTGGGAACGAACACTGAAGCTTTCTTT. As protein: CASSLGTNTEAFF.

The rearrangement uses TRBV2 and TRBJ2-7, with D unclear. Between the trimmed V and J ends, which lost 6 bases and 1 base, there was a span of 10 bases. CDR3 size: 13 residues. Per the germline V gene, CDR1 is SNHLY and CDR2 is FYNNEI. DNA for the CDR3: TGTGCCAGCAGCGCCGACATTTCCTACGAGCAGTACTTC. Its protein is CASSADISYEQYF.

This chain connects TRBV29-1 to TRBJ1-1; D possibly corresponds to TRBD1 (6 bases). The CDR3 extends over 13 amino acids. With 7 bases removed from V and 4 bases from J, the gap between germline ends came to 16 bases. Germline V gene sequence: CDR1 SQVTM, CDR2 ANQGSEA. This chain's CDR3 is CSGVTGGGTEAFF. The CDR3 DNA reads TGCAGCGGGGTGACAGGAGGTGGCACTGAAGCTTTCTTT.

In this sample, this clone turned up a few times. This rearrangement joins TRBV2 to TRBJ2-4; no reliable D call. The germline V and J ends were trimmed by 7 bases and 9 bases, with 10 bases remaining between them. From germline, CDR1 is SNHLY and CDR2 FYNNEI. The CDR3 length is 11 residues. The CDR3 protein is CASTFQGIQYF. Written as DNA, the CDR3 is TGTGCCAGCACCTTCCAAGGCATTCAGTACTTC.

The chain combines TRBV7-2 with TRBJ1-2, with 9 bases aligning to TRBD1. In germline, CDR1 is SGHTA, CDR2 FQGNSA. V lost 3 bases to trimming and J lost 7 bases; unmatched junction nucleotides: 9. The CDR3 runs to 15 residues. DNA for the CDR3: TGTGCCAGCAGCTTTATCGGGACAGGGCCGCGTGGCTACACCTTC. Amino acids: CASSFIGTGPRGYTF.

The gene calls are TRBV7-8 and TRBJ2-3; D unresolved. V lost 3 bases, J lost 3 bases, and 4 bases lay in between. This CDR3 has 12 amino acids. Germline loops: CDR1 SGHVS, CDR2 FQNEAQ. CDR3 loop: CASSFSTDTQYF. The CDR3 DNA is TGTGCCAGCAGCTTTTCTACAGATACGCAGTATTTT.

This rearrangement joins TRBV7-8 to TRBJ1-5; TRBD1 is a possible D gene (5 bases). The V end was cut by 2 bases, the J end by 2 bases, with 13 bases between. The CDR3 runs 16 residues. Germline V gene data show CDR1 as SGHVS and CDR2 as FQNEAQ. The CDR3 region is CASSLIGGRGNQPQHF. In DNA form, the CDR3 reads TGTGCCAGCAGCTTAATCGGGGGTCGAGGCAATCAGCCCCAGCATTTT.

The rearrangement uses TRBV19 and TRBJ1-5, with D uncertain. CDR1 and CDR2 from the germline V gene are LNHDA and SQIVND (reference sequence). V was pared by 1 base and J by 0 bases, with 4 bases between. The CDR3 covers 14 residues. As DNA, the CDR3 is TGTGCCAGTAGTATAGGGCATAGCAATCAGCCCCAGCATTTT. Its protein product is CASSIGHSNQPQHF.

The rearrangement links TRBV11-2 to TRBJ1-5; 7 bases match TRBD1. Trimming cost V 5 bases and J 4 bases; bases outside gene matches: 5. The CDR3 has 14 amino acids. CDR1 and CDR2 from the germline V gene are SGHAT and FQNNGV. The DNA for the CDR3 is TGTGCCAGCAGCCTTCAGGGGGGAAATCAGCCCCAGCATTTT. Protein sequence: CASSLQGGNQPQHF.

CDR3 in amino acids: CASSLLLRGLGYTF. CDR3 in DNA: TGTGCCAGCAGCTTGCTTCTCAGGGGGCTTGGCTACACCTTC. V is TRBV5-4 and J is TRBJ1-2; 8 nucleotides match TRBD1. V trimming: 1 base; J trimming: 7 bases; junction bases outside the gene matches: 6. The length of the CDR3 is 14 residues. The germline V gene encodes CDR1 SGHNT and CDR2 YYREEE (reference sequence).

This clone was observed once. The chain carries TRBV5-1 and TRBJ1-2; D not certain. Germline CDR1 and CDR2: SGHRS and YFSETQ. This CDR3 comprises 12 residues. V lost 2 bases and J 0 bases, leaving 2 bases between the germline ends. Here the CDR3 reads CASSLTNYGYTF. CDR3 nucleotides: TGCGCCAGCAGCTTAACTAACTATGGCTACACCTTC.

CDR3 DNA sequence: TGTGCCAGCCAATACTCGACTAGCATGAGCAATGAGCAGTTCTTC. It yields the protein CASQYSTSMSNEQFF. The V call is TRBV27, the J call TRBJ2-1; 7 bases match TRBD2. The CDR3 has 15 amino acids. V was pared by 8 bases and J by 6 bases, with 13 bases of the junction left unmatched. Germline V CDR1 and CDR2: MNHEY, SMNVEV (reference sequence).

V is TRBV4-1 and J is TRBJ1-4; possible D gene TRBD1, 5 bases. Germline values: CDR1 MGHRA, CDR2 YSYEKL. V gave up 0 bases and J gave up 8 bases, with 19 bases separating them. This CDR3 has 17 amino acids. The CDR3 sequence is CASSQDGRVRAGEKLFF. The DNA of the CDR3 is TGCGCCAGCAGCCAAGATGGTCGGGTCCGGGCAGGGGAAAAACTGTTTTTT.

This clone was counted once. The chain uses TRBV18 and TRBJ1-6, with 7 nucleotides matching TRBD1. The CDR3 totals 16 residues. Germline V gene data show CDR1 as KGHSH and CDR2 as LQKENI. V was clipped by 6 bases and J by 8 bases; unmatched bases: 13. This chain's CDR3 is CASSPSMTGLYSPLHF. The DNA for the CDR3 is TGTGCCAGCTCCCCTTCGATGACAGGGTTATATTCACCCCTCCACTTT.

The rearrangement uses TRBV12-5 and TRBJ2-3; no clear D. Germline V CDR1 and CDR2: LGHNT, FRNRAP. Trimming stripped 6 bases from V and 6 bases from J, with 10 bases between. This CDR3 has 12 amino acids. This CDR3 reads CASGPLWDTQYF. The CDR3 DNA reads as TGTGCTAGTGGCCCCTTATGGGATACGCAGTATTTT.

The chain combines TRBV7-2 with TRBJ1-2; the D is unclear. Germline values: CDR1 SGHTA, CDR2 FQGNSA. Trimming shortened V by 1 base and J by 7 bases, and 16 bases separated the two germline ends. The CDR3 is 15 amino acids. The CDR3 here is CASSLDGATPSGYTF. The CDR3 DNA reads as TGTGCCAGCAGCTTAGACGGAGCAACCCCCTCTGGCTACACCTTC.

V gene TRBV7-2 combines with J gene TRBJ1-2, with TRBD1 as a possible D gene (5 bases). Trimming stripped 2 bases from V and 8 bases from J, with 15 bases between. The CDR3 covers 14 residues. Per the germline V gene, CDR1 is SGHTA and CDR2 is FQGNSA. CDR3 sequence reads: CASSLNKGVWGYTF. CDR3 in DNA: TGTGCCAGCAGCTTAAACAAAGGGGTTTGGGGCTACACCTTC. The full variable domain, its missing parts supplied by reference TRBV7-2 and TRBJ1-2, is GAGVSQSPSNKVTEKGKDVELRCDPISGHTALYWYRQSLGQGLEFLIYFQGNSAPDKSGLPSDRFSAERTGGSVSTLTIQRTQQEDSAVYLCASSLNKGVWGYTFGSGTRLTVV.

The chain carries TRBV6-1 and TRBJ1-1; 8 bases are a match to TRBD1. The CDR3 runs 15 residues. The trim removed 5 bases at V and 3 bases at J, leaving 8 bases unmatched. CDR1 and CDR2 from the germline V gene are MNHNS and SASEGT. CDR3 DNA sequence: TGTGCCAGCAGTTTGTCAGGGGGCTGGGACACTGAAGCTTTCTTT. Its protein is CASSLSGGWDTEAFF.

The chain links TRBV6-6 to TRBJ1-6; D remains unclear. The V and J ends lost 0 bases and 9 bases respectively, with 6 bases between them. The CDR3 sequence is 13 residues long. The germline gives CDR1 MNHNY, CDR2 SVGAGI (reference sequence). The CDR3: CASSYSNGSPLHF. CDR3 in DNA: TGTGCCAGCAGTTACTCGAATGGTTCACCCCTCCACTTT.

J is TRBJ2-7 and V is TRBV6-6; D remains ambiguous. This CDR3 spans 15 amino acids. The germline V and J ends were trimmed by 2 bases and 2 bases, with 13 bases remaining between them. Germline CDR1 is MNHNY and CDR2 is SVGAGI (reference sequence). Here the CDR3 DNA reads TGTGCCAGCAGTTACGGGCAGGCGGTGACCTACGAGCAGTACTTC. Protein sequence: CASSYGQAVTYEQYF.

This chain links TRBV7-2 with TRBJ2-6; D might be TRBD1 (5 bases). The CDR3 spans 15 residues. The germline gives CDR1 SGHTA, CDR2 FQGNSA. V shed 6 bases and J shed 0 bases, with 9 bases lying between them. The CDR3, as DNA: TGTGCCAGCAGGCTCGACAGCTCTGGGGCCAACGTCCTGACTTTC. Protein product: CASRLDSSGANVLTF.

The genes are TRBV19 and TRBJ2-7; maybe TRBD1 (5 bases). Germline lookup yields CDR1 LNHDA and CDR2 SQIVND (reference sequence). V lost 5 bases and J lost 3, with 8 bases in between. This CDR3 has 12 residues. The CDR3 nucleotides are TGTGCCAGTAGTTCCCAGGGCTACGAGCAGTACTTC. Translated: CASSSQGYEQYF.

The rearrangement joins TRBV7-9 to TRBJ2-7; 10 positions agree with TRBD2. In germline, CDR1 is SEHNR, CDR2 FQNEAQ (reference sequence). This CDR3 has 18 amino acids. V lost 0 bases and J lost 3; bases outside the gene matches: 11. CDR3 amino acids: CASSLAGPLAGVFYEQYV. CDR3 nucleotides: TGTGCCAGCAGCTTAGCCGGGCCCCTAGCGGGAGTTTTCTACGAGCAGTACGTC.

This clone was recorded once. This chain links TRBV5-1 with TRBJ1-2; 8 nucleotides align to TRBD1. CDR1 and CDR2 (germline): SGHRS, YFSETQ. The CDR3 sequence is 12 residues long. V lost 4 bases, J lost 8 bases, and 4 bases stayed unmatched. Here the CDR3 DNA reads TGCGCCAGCAGCGCGACAGGGGACGGCTACACCTTC. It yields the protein CASSATGDGYTF.

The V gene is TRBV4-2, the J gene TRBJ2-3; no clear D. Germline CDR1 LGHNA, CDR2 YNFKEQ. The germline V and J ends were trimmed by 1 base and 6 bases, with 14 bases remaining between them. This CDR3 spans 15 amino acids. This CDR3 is CASSQARSATDTQYF. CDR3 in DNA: TGTGCCAGCAGCCAAGCCCGATCGGCAACGGATACGCAGTATTTT.

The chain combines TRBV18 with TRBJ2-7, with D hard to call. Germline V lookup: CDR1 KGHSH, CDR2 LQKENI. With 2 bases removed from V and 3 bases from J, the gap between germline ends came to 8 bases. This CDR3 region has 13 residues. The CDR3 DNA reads TGTGCCAGCTCACCATCACAGCTCTACGAGCAGTACGTC. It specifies CASSPSQLYEQYV.